The T cell receptor (beta chain) under discussion was sequenced for a study of CD4 T cells in relation to SARS-CoV-2 and coronaviruses. TCRdb's copy holds only in-frame clones and misses some; the assay was immunoSEQ multiplex PCR. The sample yields under 30,000 clones, 60% to 80% seen once. V lost 8 bases and J lost 9; bases outside the gene matches: 8. The CDR3 has 14 amino acids. CDR1 is MDHEN and CDR2 is SYDVKM in the germline V gene. Unexposed donor CD4+ T cells date from about 2011-2018, before the COVID-19 pandemic. Isolation of CD4+ T cells took place after about 10 days in culture. Unexposed-donor CD4+ T cells were probed with SARS-CoV-2 S/N and four cold-coronavirus spikes, cells permitting. Relative to its sample, this clone is medium-sized (0.01 to 0.1%). The antigen is unknown.

The receptor was isolated from a human donor in good health. This chain uses TRBV28 with TRBJ1-6; 9 bases are shared with TRBD1. Sequencing was done on a sample of CD4+ T cells from PBMCs, cultured in vitro. CDR3 sequence reads: CASGTGQGLSPLHF. CDR3 nucleotides: TGTGCCAGCGGAACGGGACAGGGTCTTTCACCCCTCCACTTT.